Listed here are 15 T cell receptor beta chains from one sample, sequenced in a study of OX40 agonist ivuxolimab in advanced cancers. Data came from immunoSEQ multiplex PCR; TCRdb stores just in-frame clones and leaves some out. In the table there are 72,000 or so clones, 88% of which are singletons. Source: CD4+ or CD8+ T cells sorted from blood, taken in a trial of the OX40 agonist ivuxolimab. These receptors were taken from an adult with an advanced solid tumor such as melanoma, head and neck, liver or kidney cancer.

V gene TRBV29-1 combines with J gene TRBJ1-4; perhaps TRBD1 as D (6 bases). The germline CDR1 and CDR2 sequences are SQVTM and ANQGSEA. The ends were cut back, 7 bases at V and 6 bases at J, with 12 bases in the middle. The CDR3 contains 12 residues. CDR3 DNA sequence: TGCAGCGCTGGGAAGGGGGATGAAAAACTGTTTTTT. Its protein is CSAGKGDEKLFF. The variable domain in full, with the rest retrieved from reference TRBV29-1 and TRBJ1-4, is SAVISQKPSRDICQRGTSLTIQCQVDSQVTMMFWYRQQPGQSLTLIATANQGSEATYESGFVIDKFPISRPNLTFSTLTVSNMSPEDSSIYLCSAGKGDEKLFFGSGTQLSVL.

This sequence joins TRBV9 and TRBJ2-5, with D unclear. The germline V gene encodes CDR1 SGDLS and CDR2 YYNGEE. The CDR3 totals 14 residues. V lost 0 bases to trimming and J lost 2 bases, with 8 bases between them. CDR3 DNA sequence: TGTGCCAGCAGCGTAGGACCTTTTCAAGAGACCCAGTACTTC. Translating gives CASSVGPFQETQYF.

The chain uses TRBV7-9 and TRBJ2-5, with 7 bases identical to TRBD2. The CDR3 consists of 15 residues. Germline V gives CDR1 SEHNR, CDR2 FQNEAQ (reference sequence). The J segment lost 2 bases and the V segment lost 1 base, leaving 4 bases of the junction unmatched. The CDR3 bases are TGTGCCAGCAGCTTAGGGGGGGGACTACAAGAGACCCAGTACTTC. Its translation: CASSLGGGLQETQYF.

The V gene is TRBV12-5, the J gene TRBJ2-3; 11 nucleotides match TRBD2. The CDR3 covers 17 residues. The trim removed 1 base at V and 6 bases at J, leaving 9 bases unmatched. Germline-derived CDR1 and CDR2 are LGHNT and FRNRAP. CDR3 loop: CASGLGTLAGAPDTQYF. The CDR3 bases are TGTGCTAGTGGTTTGGGTACACTAGCGGGGGCCCCGGATACGCAGTATTTT.

The rearrangement links TRBV7-2 to TRBJ2-7; possibly TRBD2 for D (6 bases). Germline V CDR1 and CDR2: SGHTA, FQGNSA. The CDR3 runs to 15 residues. V shed 5 bases and J shed 0 bases, with 14 bases lying between them. The CDR3 nucleotides read TGTGCCAGCAGCGTCCGCCCGGGGGACTCCTACGAGCAGTACTTC. Its translation is CASSVRPGDSYEQYF. The whole variable domain, remainder taken from reference TRBV7-2 and TRBJ2-7, is GAGVSQSPSNKVTEKGKDVELRCDPISGHTALYWYRQSLGQGLEFLIYFQGNSAPDKSGLPSDRFSAERTGGSVSTLTIQRTQQEDSAVYLCASSVRPGDSYEQYFGPGTRLTVT.

V usage is TRBV4-3 and J usage is TRBJ1-1; 8 nucleotides match TRBD1. Germline-derived CDR1 and CDR2 are LGHNA and YSLEER. The CDR3 is made up of 14 amino acids. Germline trimming cut 4 bases from V and 6 bases from J; bases unmatched to any gene: 7. CDR3 sequence: CASSPGQGEAEAFF. Here the CDR3 DNA reads TGCGCCAGCAGCCCTGGACAGGGAGAGGCTGAAGCTTTCTTT.

The chain recombines TRBV2 with TRBJ1-4; 9 bases fit TRBD1. This CDR3 has 15 residues. With V trimmed by 6 bases and J by 8 bases, 10 bases remained unmatched. The V gene's germline CDR1 is SNHLY and CDR2 FYNNEI. The CDR3 spells CASSQGQGGPEKLFF. DNA for the CDR3: TGTGCCAGCAGCCAGGGACAGGGCGGACCAGAAAAACTGTTTTTT.

The rearrangement joins TRBV11-1 to TRBJ2-3, with unresolved D. In germline, CDR1 is SGHAT, CDR2 FQDESV (reference sequence). The CDR3 is 12 residues long. Deletions cut 1 base from V and 5 bases from J, with 4 bases between. Here the CDR3 reads CASSLEGDTQYF. The CDR3 nucleotides are TGTGCCAGCAGCTTAGAGGGAGATACGCAGTATTTT.

The rearrangement links TRBV7-2 to TRBJ1-2, with 8 bases matching TRBD1. Germline V gene lookup returns CDR1 SGHTA and CDR2 FQGNSA. The CDR3 consists of 13 residues. The V and J ends lost 8 bases and 4 bases, in that order; junction bases with no gene match: 6. CDR3 region: CASALDRAYGYTF. The DNA for the CDR3 is TGTGCCAGCGCCCTGGACAGGGCCTATGGCTACACCTTC.

CDR3 sequence reads: CASSLVMGKVNQPQHF. In DNA, the CDR3 is TGTGCCAGCAGCTTGGTAATGGGGAAGGTCAATCAGCCCCAGCATTTT. The chain employs TRBV5-8 and TRBJ1-5; D unresolved. Per germline, CDR1 SGHTS and CDR2 YDEGEE. The CDR3 covers 16 residues. V was cut by 0 bases and J by 3 bases, with 13 bases left in between.

This sequence joins TRBV2 and TRBJ2-3, with 7 nucleotides matching TRBD2. V was pared by 4 bases and J by 3 bases, with 4 bases of the junction left unmatched. Per the germline V gene, CDR1 is SNHLY and CDR2 is FYNNEI. CDR3 size: 14 residues. The CDR3 here is CASSVSGITDTQYF. In DNA, the CDR3 is TGTGCCAGCAGTGTAAGCGGGATAACAGATACGCAGTATTTT.

This clone was seen just once. The chain combines TRBV28 with TRBJ1-5; 8 positions agree with TRBD1. V dropped 7 bases and J dropped 4; count of bases not matched to a gene: 3. This CDR3 comprises 13 residues. CDR1 and CDR2 from the germline V gene are MDHEN and SYDVKM. The CDR3 loop is CASTGGRNQPQHF. In DNA, the CDR3 is TGTGCCAGCACAGGGGGCCGGAATCAGCCCCAGCATTTT. The full variable domain, rest sourced from reference TRBV28 and TRBJ1-5, is DVKVTQSSRYLVKRTGEKVFLECVQDMDHENMFWYRQDPGLGLRLIYFSYDVKMKEKGDIPEGYSVSREKKERFSLILESASTNQTSMYLCASTGGRNQPQHFGDGTRLSIL.

The chain carries TRBV7-6 and TRBJ2-1; TRBD1 matches 9 bases. In germline, CDR1 is SGHVS, CDR2 FNYEAQ. The CDR3 is made up of 19 amino acids. The V segment lost 5 bases and the J segment 5 bases; nucleotides outside the gene matches: 19. The CDR3 region is CASSDAGTGFSVNDNEQFF. The CDR3, as DNA: TGTGCCAGCAGCGACGCCGGGACAGGGTTTTCAGTTAACGACAATGAGCAGTTCTTC.

This clone occurred once. The chain links TRBV18 to TRBJ2-2; 7 nucleotides match TRBD2. The CDR3 covers 18 residues. With V trimmed by 3 bases and J by 0 bases, 10 bases remained unmatched. Germline V gene lookup returns CDR1 KGHSH and CDR2 LQKENI. CDR3 amino acids: CASSPQSGGRSNTGELFF. The CDR3 nucleotides read TGTGCCAGCTCACCTCAGAGCGGCGGGAGATCGAACACCGGGGAGCTGTTTTTT.

This clone came up once. The J gene is TRBJ2-5, the V gene TRBV7-8; D may correspond to TRBD1 or TRBD2 (5 bases each). Between the trimmed V and J ends, which lost 4 bases and 5 bases, there was a span of 20 bases. Germline V gives CDR1 SGHVS, CDR2 FQNEAQ. The CDR3 runs to 16 residues. The CDR3: CASSSLRDPLGETQYF. In DNA form, the CDR3 reads TGTGCCAGCAGCTCCCTCCGGGACCCCCTCGGGGAGACCCAGTACTTC.